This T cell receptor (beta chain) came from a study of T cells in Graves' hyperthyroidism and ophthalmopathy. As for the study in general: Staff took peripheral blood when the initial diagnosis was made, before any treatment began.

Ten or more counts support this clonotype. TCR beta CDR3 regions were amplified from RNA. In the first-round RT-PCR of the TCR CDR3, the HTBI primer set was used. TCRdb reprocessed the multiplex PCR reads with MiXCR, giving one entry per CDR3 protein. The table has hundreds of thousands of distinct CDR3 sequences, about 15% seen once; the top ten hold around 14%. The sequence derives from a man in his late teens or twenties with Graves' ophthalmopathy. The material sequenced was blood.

The CDR3 sequence is CASSFDIVANVLTF. CDR3 DNA: TGTGCCAGCAGCTTTGATATCGTCGCCAACGTCCTGACTTTC. V usage is TRBV7-9 and J usage is TRBJ2-6; no clear D gene. The length of the CDR3 is 14 residues. Trimming left V 3 bases short and J 7 bases short, with 10 bases between. Germline assignment: CDR1 SEHNR and CDR2 FQNEAQ (reference sequence). Filled out from reference TRBV7-9 and TRBJ2-6, the complete variable domain reads DTGVSQNPRHKITKRGQNVTFRCDPISEHNRLYWYRQTLGQGPEFLTYFQNEAQLEKSRLLSDRFSAERPKGSFSTLEIQRTEQGDSAMYLCASSFDIVANVLTFGAGSRLTVL.